This TCR beta chain stems from a study of OX40 agonist ivuxolimab in advanced cancers. Study information: Ivuxolimab was administered intravenously to patients at 0.01 to 10 mg/kg every 2 weeks. Antecedent anti-PD-1, anti-PD-L1 or anti-CTLA-4 therapy was permissible, with 35% to 40% having received some.

A word on this clone: Its antigen is not identified.

The table came from immunoSEQ multiplex PCR; TCRdb's copy has only in-frame clones and leaves some out. The sample carries over 30,000 clones, about nine tenths recorded once. Overall study findings and caveats: In general, CD8+ T cells held more expanded clones than CD4+ did, on average.

The CDR3 totals 15 residues. In germline, CDR1 is SEHNR, CDR2 FQNEAQ (reference sequence). V shed 5 bases, J shed 2 bases, and the junction held 3 bases outside the gene matches. This TCR came from an adult with an advanced solid tumor such as melanoma, head and neck, liver or kidney cancer. The sequencing here drew on CD4+ or CD8+ T cells sorted from blood, taken in a trial of the OX40 agonist ivuxolimab. V gene TRBV7-9 combines with J gene TRBJ2-1; 10 bases are shared with TRBD2. The CDR3 loop is CASSPLAGAYNEQFF. CDR3 DNA sequence: TGTGCCAGCAGCCCCCTAGCGGGGGCCTACAATGAGCAGTTCTTC.